A single sample gave rise to the 22 T cell receptor beta chains below, sequenced in a study of blood T cells in healthy people across ages. With a J-beta primer mix and a sample-barcoded 5' primer, a second PCR ran 7 to 11 cycles. Each CDR3 protein is one row after TCRdb ran MiXCR on the 5' RACE reads. The sample lists 1.5 million to 2 million distinct CDR3 sequences, roughly 30% occurring once. Sequences were obtained from blood. These TCRs come from a woman aged 25-40 years in good health.

The chain has TRBV29-1 and TRBJ2-1; 8 positions match TRBD2. The trim removed 7 bases at V and 10 bases at J, leaving 6 bases unmatched. Germline loops: CDR1 SQVTM, CDR2 ANQGSEA. The CDR3 is made up of 11 amino acids. CDR3 region: CSARTSWEQFF. The CDR3 coding sequence is TGCAGCGCCCGGACTAGCTGGGAGCAGTTCTTC.

V gene TRBV6-5 combines with J gene TRBJ1-1; possible D gene TRBD1, 5 bases. V lost 2 bases, J lost 1 base, and 14 bases lay in between. The V gene's germline CDR1 is MNHEY and CDR2 SVGAGI. The length of the CDR3 is 16 residues. CDR3 sequence reads: CASSYSYRDGNTEAFF. The CDR3 DNA sequence: TGTGCCAGCAGTTACAGTTACCGGGACGGGAACACTGAAGCTTTCTTT.

A few counts support this clonotype. CDR3 residues: CAWSLGNQPQHF. In DNA form, the CDR3 reads TGTGCCTGGAGTTTGGGAAATCAGCCCCAGCATTTT. The chain employs TRBV30 and TRBJ1-5; D gene ambiguous. The V gene lost 2 bases and the J gene lost 4 bases, with 6 bases spanning the gap. Germline loops: CDR1 GTSNPN, CDR2 SVGIG (reference sequence). There are 12 residues in the CDR3. Drawing the rest from reference TRBV30 and TRBJ1-5, the complete variable domain is SQTIHQWPATLVQPVGSPLSLECTVEGTSNPNLYWYRQAAGRGLQLLFYSVGIGQISSEVPQNLSASRPQDRQFILSSKKLLLSDSGFYLCAWSLGNQPQHFGDGTRLSIL.

This clonotype showed up just a few times. V and J are TRBV9 and TRBJ1-2; perhaps TRBD1 as D (5 bases). Trimming stripped 4 bases from V and 5 bases from J, with 21 bases between. Germline V CDR1 and CDR2: SGDLS, YYNGEE. The CDR3 sequence is 16 residues long. CDR3 sequence (DNA): TGTGCCAGCAGCCCTTCAGCGAGGCAGGGTTATTATGGCTACACCTTC. Amino acids: CASSPSARQGYYGYTF.

This clonotype occurred a few times. The chain employs TRBV3-1 and TRBJ2-5, with 7 bases matching TRBD1. This CDR3 is 16 amino acids long. Trimming removed 4 bases from V and 2 bases from J; junction bases left unmatched: 10. Per the germline V gene, CDR1 is LGHDT and CDR2 is YNNKEL (reference sequence). CDR3 amino acids: CASSPTFGTEQETQYF. As DNA, the CDR3 is TGTGCCAGCAGCCCCACTTTCGGGACAGAACAAGAGACCCAGTACTTC.

For this clonotype: The junction does not match germline at one end; this may be a read error. The chain carries TRBV5-1 and TRBJ2-1; D might be TRBD2 (7 bases). Germline V CDR1 and CDR2: SGHRS, YFSETQ. The CDR3 contains 15 residues. CDR3 in amino acids: CAGSLVAGANNEQFF. The DNA of the CDR3 is TGCGCCGGCAGCTTGGTCGCGGGGGCCAACAATGAGCAGTTCTTC.

This clonotype was observed a handful of times. V and J are TRBV27 and TRBJ1-2; a possible D gene is TRBD1 (5 bases). This CDR3 contains 15 residues. V was clipped by 2 bases and J by 8 bases, with 18 bases between them. From germline, CDR1 is MNHEY and CDR2 SMNVEV (reference sequence). The CDR3 sequence: CASSLGAAVVGGYTF. The CDR3 nucleotides read TGTGCCAGCAGTTTAGGGGCAGCCGTCGTTGGGGGCTACACCTTC.

The chain employs TRBV20-1 and TRBJ1-5; D is undetermined. The CDR3 spans 13 residues. Trimming left V 3 bases short and J 6 bases short, with 12 bases between. Germline V gene lookup returns CDR1 DFQATT and CDR2 SNEGSKA (reference sequence). The CDR3 loop reads CSASMSRLQPQHF. The CDR3 DNA is TGCAGTGCTAGCATGTCTCGCCTTCAGCCCCAGCATTTT.

This clonotype appeared many times. The chain has TRBV7-6 and TRBJ2-7, with TRBD1 matching over 10 bases. CDR1 and CDR2 (germline): SGHVS, FNYEAQ. Germline trimming cut 0 bases from V and 4 bases from J; bases unmatched to any gene: 3. This CDR3 comprises 15 residues. The CDR3 coding sequence is TGTGCCAGCAGCTTAGCGGGACAGGGGATGTACGAGCAGTACTTC. This encodes CASSLAGQGMYEQYF.

This clonotype was observed a handful of times. The chain couples TRBV7-3 to TRBJ1-2; 7 bases fit TRBD1. This CDR3 has 13 residues. The V and J ends lost 5 bases and 8 bases, in that order; junction bases with no gene match: 8. Germline values: CDR1 SGHTA, CDR2 FQGTGA. CDR3 protein: CASSPFAGGGYTF. CDR3 DNA sequence: TGTGCCAGCAGCCCTTTTGCAGGGGGAGGCTACACCTTC. Based on the CDR3 plus reference TRBV7-3 and TRBJ1-2, the full variable domain is GAGVSQTPSNKVTEKGKYVELRCDPISGHTALYWYRQSLGQGPEFLIYFQGTGAADDSGLPNDRFFAVRPEGSVSTLKIQRTERGDSAVYLCASSPFAGGGYTFGSGTRLTVV.

This clonotype was observed at least ten times. V usage is TRBV15 and J usage is TRBJ2-5, with 10 bases lining up with TRBD1. Germline-derived CDR1 and CDR2 are LNHNV and YYDKDF (reference sequence). CDR3 length: 13 residues. With V trimmed by 3 bases and J by 12 bases, 7 bases remained unmatched. This chain's CDR3 is CATSSSGTGVKYF. The CDR3 nucleotides read TGTGCCACCAGCAGCTCCGGGACAGGGGTGAAGTACTTC.

This clonotype has just a few counts. The chain combines TRBV7-3 with TRBJ2-1, with TRBD2 matching 13 bases. There are 16 residues in the CDR3. Germline lookup yields CDR1 SGHTA and CDR2 FQGTGA. With V trimmed by 5 bases and J by 6 bases, 7 bases remained unmatched. CDR3 DNA: TGTGCCAGCAGCCTAAACCGACTAGCGGGGGGCAATGAGCAGTTCTTC. Encoded protein: CASSLNRLAGGNEQFF.

The J gene is TRBJ2-7, the V gene TRBV7-2; possibly TRBD1 for D (5 bases). With 2 bases removed from V and 3 bases from J, the gap between germline ends came to 11 bases. Germline CDR1 is SGHTA and CDR2 is FQGNSA. The CDR3 is 14 amino acids. CDR3 coding DNA: TGTGCCAGCAGCTTATCGGACACCTGCTACGAGCAGTACTTC. Translation: CASSLSDTCYEQYF.

A remark on this clonotype: The junction does not match germline at one end; this may be a read error. The chain has TRBV12-3 or TRBV12-4 and TRBJ2-4; 16 positions agree with TRBD2. The CDR3 is 19 residues long. CDR3: CAGSPGTSGGASDKNIQYF. Written as DNA, the CDR3 is TGTGCCGGCAGCCCTGGGACTAGCGGGGGGGCATCCGACAAAAACATTCAGTACTTC.

The gene calls are TRBV29-1 and TRBJ1-5; D is perhaps TRBD1 (5 bases). Trimming took 5 bases from V and 7 from J, leaving 12 bases between them. Per germline, CDR1 SQVTM and CDR2 ANQGSEA. This CDR3 region has 12 residues. The CDR3 bases are TGCAGCGTTTCGGGGGTCGGGCAGCCCCAGCATTTT. As protein: CSVSGVGQPQHF.

The chain has TRBV9 and TRBJ1-2, with D possibly TRBD1 on 6 matching bases. The germline gives CDR1 SGDLS, CDR2 YYNGEE. With 2 bases removed from V and 7 bases from J, the gap between germline ends came to 9 bases. The CDR3 sequence is 12 residues long. This CDR3 is CASSVEGGGYTF. Here the CDR3 DNA reads TGTGCCAGCAGCGTCGAGGGGGGTGGCTACACCTTC.

This clonotype was detected a few times. The chain employs TRBV2 and TRBJ1-2; unclear D gene. The germline gives CDR1 SNHLY, CDR2 FYNNEI. The V gene lost 6 bases and the J gene lost 2 bases, with 7 bases spanning the gap. The CDR3 extends over 12 amino acids. The CDR3 DNA reads as TGTGCCAGCAGATACGGGAACTATGGCTACACCTTC. It yields the protein CASRYGNYGYTF.

The chain is built from TRBV12-3 or TRBV12-4 and TRBJ1-4; D call uncertain. Deletions cut 3 bases from V and 2 bases from J, with 7 bases between. CDR3 length equals 14 residues. DNA for the CDR3: TGTGCCAGCAGTTTGCCGGGTACTAATGAAAAACTGTTTTTT. It specifies CASSLPGTNEKLFF.

This clonotype was seen only once. The rearrangement joins TRBV3-1 to TRBJ2-7; D may correspond to TRBD1 or TRBD2 (6 bases each). The ends were cut back, 1 base at V and 2 bases at J, with 9 bases in the middle. CDR1 is LGHDT and CDR2 is YNNKEL in the germline V gene (reference sequence). The CDR3 length is 14 residues. CDR3 sequence reads: CASSQGGATYEQYF. DNA for the CDR3: TGTGCCAGCAGCCAAGGGGGGGCGACCTACGAGCAGTACTTC.

The rearrangement joins TRBV4-2 to TRBJ2-3, with 7 bases fitting TRBD2. Germline CDR1 reads LGHNA; CDR2 reads YNFKEQ. The J segment lost 5 bases and the V segment lost 0 bases, leaving 8 bases of the junction unmatched. The CDR3 runs 16 residues. Here the CDR3 DNA reads TGTGCCAGCAGCCAAGACGGCGGGGGAGGCGGAGATACGCAGTATTTT. Translating gives CASSQDGGGGGDTQYF.

The V gene is TRBV12-3 or TRBV12-4, the J gene TRBJ2-1; 8 bases align to TRBD2. CDR3 length equals 14 residues. V shed 7 bases, J shed 6 bases, and the junction held 8 bases outside the gene matches. The chain's CDR3 is CASKNPGLVNEQFF. DNA for the CDR3: TGTGCCAGCAAGAATCCGGGACTAGTCAATGAGCAGTTCTTC.

In the case of this clonotype: The junction departs from the called germline gene at one end, perhaps through a read error. The rearrangement links TRBV5-1 to TRBJ2-7; D unresolved. The CDR3 is 13 amino acids. CDR1 and CDR2 from the germline V gene are SGHRS and YFSETQ. This chain's CDR3 is CTSSLVVGNEQYF. The CDR3 region has the DNA TGCACCAGCAGCTTGGTAGTTGGGAACGAGCAGTACTTC.